Shown below are 17 T cell receptor beta chains from a single sample sequenced in a study of graft-versus-host responses after intestinal transplantation. These TCRs' antigens remain unknown. TCRdb's copy holds only in-frame clones and misses some; the assay was immunoSEQ multiplex PCR. The sample holds approximately 88,000 clones, roughly 93% seen once. Sequences were derived from unstimulated CD4+ T cells sorted from spleen or lymph node cells, sampled before transplant. The receptors shown here come from a human donor who was the organ donor for an intestinal transplant.

This chain uses TRBV15 with TRBJ2-7; D gene unclear. The V and J ends lost 3 bases and 6 bases respectively, with 12 bases between them. This CDR3 region has 13 residues. Germline CDR1 and CDR2: LNHNV and YYDKDF (reference sequence). CDR3 DNA sequence: TGTGCCACCAGCAGGCCCGGACGTGGCGAGCAGTACTTC. Residues: CATSRPGRGEQYF.

V and J are TRBV4-2 and TRBJ2-5; 12 nucleotides line up with TRBD2. The CDR3 covers 18 residues. From germline, CDR1 is LGHNA and CDR2 YNFKEQ. J gave up 1 base and V 0 bases, and 6 bases lay outside the gene matches. CDR3: CASSQDVLAGGIQETQYF. The CDR3 coding sequence is TGTGCCAGCAGCCAAGATGTTCTAGCGGGGGGGATCCAAGAGACCCAGTACTTC.

The chain joins TRBV11-1 to TRBJ2-5, with D possibly called TRBD1 or TRBD2 (6 bases each). The CDR3 has 16 residues. V was pared by 8 bases and J by 2 bases, with 21 bases between. In germline, CDR1 is SGHAT, CDR2 FQDESV (reference sequence). In DNA, the CDR3 is TGTGCCAGCGCACAGGGACTGGGGCAGCAACAAGAGACCCAGTACTTC. Encoded protein: CASAQGLGQQQETQYF. The variable domain in full, completed from reference TRBV11-1 and TRBJ2-5, reads EAEVAQSPRYKITEKSQAVAFWCDPISGHATLYWYRQILGQGPELLVQFQDESVVDDSQLPKDRFSAERLKGVDSTLKIQPAELGDSAMYLCASAQGLGQQQETQYFGPGTRLLVL.

V and J are TRBV10-3 and TRBJ1-4; 8 nucleotides agree with TRBD1. The CDR3 contains 15 residues. Germline assignment: CDR1 ENHRY and CDR2 SYGVKD. The V segment lost 0 bases and the J segment 7 bases; nucleotides outside the gene matches: 4. The CDR3 DNA is TGTGCCATCAGTGAGTCGACAGGGGCGGGTGAAAAACTGTTTTTT. Amino acid sequence: CAISESTGAGEKLFF.

V and J are TRBV30 and TRBJ1-1; D is undetermined. The length of the CDR3 is 13 residues. V lost 5 bases and J lost 1, with 11 bases in between. The germline V gene encodes CDR1 GTSNPN and CDR2 SVGIG (reference sequence). The DNA of the CDR3 is TGTGCCTGGGACGCTCACGAGAACACTGAAGCTTTCTTT. It is translated as CAWDAHENTEAFF.

The CDR3 loop reads CAWRKIQGVSDTQYF. CDR3 sequence (DNA): TGTGCCTGGAGAAAAATACAGGGAGTTTCGGATACGCAGTATTTT. This chain connects TRBV30 to TRBJ2-3, with D maybe TRBD1 (6 bases). This CDR3 comprises 15 residues. CDR1 is GTSNPN, CDR2 SVGIG, per germline (reference sequence). V was cut by 3 bases and J by 6 bases, with 19 bases left in between.

This clone has just one count. J is TRBJ2-1 and V is TRBV5-8; 7 bases are shared with TRBD1. The CDR3 is 13 residues long. Germline trimming cut 7 bases from V and 7 bases from J; bases unmatched to any gene: 8. Per the germline V gene, CDR1 is SGHTS and CDR2 is YDEGEE. The CDR3 bases are TGTGCCAGCGGCCGACAGGGAACGAATGAGCAGTTCTTC. It is translated as CASGRQGTNEQFF.

The V gene is TRBV5-1, the J gene TRBJ2-7, with TRBD1 matching 7 bases. V was clipped by 0 bases and J by 4 bases; unmatched bases: 10. Germline values: CDR1 SGHRS, CDR2 YFSETQ. There are 16 residues in the CDR3. The CDR3 DNA sequence: TGCGCCAGCAGCTTGGAGGCAGGGGGTATTAGGTACGAGCAGTACTTC. It is translated as CASSLEAGGIRYEQYF. Variable domain in full (rest from reference TRBV5-1 and TRBJ2-7): KAGVTQTPRYLIKTRGQQVTLSCSPISGHRSVSWYQQTPGQGLQFLFEYFSETQRNKGNFPGRFSGRQFSNSRSEMNVSTLELGDSALYLCASSLEAGGIRYEQYFGPGTRLTVT.

This sequence joins TRBV5-4 and TRBJ1-1; D call uncertain. Deletions cut 1 base from V and 1 base from J, with 5 bases between. Germline loops: CDR1 SGHNT, CDR2 YYREEE (reference sequence). There are 13 residues in the CDR3. CDR3 loop: CASSLSRNTEAFF. CDR3 DNA sequence: TGTGCCAGCAGCTTGTCCAGGAACACTGAAGCTTTCTTT.

This CDR3 is CASSLFGGRDRLKKLFF. The CDR3 coding sequence is TGTGCCAGCAGCTTATTTGGGGGCCGGGACAGGCTGAAAAAACTGTTTTTT. The rearrangement joins TRBV7-9 to TRBJ1-4, with 8 nucleotides matching TRBD1. Per germline, CDR1 SEHNR and CDR2 FQNEAQ (reference sequence). The trim removed 2 bases at V and 9 bases at J, leaving 14 bases unmatched. CDR3 size: 17 residues.

The chain couples TRBV11-2 to TRBJ2-7; a weak D match, TRBD2 (7 bases). The CDR3 length is 14 residues. Germline V gene data show CDR1 as SGHAT and CDR2 as FQNNGV. V was cut by 3 bases and J by 6 bases, with 15 bases left in between. CDR3: CASSFLEGGVEQYF. The CDR3 DNA reads TGTGCCAGCAGCTTCTTAGAGGGGGGGGTCGAGCAGTACTTC. Drawing the rest from reference TRBV11-2 and TRBJ2-7, the complete variable domain is EAGVAQSPRYKIIEKRQSVAFWCNPISGHATLYWYQQILGQGPKLLIQFQNNGVVDDSQLPKDRFSAERLKGVDSTLKIQPAKLEDSAVYLCASSFLEGGVEQYFGPGTRLTVT.

The chain is built from TRBV4-2 and TRBJ2-1; 11 bases match TRBD1. After removal of 7 bases from V and 4 bases from J, the junction contained 18 bases not matched to a gene. Per the germline V gene, CDR1 is LGHNA and CDR2 is YNFKEQ. The CDR3 length is 19 residues. CDR3 coding DNA: TGTGCCAGCAACGCAAGACCAGGACAGGGGGCCTTGGAGTACAATGAGCAGTTCTTC. Encoded protein: CASNARPGQGALEYNEQFF.

This CDR3 is CASSFTSGLTDTQYF. The CDR3 DNA reads as TGTGCCAGCAGCTTTACTAGCGGACTCACAGATACGCAGTATTTT. The chain joins TRBV11-2 to TRBJ2-3, with 8 positions matching TRBD2. CDR1 and CDR2 from the germline V gene are SGHAT and FQNNGV. With V trimmed by 3 bases and J by 2 bases, 4 bases remained unmatched. The CDR3 extends over 15 amino acids.

The chain couples TRBV14 to TRBJ2-2, with 9 bases lining up with TRBD2. Germline-derived CDR1 and CDR2 are SGHDN and FVKESK. The CDR3 spans 14 residues. The junction had 0 bases not matched to a gene; V was cut back by 3 bases and J by 4 bases. This CDR3 is CASSQRGGTGELFF. The CDR3 region has the DNA TGTGCCAGCAGCCAGCGGGGGGGCACCGGGGAGCTGTTTTTT.

The chain has TRBV25-1 and TRBJ2-3, with D perhaps matching TRBD2 (6 bases). This CDR3 contains 16 residues. V was shortened by 3 bases and J by 0 bases, with 13 bases between the two germline ends. Germline-derived CDR1 and CDR2 are MGHDK and SYGVNS. The CDR3 region is CASSEGTASSTDTQYF. The DNA for the CDR3 is TGTGCCAGCAGTGAGGGGACTGCCTCCAGCACAGATACGCAGTATTTT.

The CDR3 sequence: CASSPGPGYTF. Here the CDR3 DNA reads TGTGCCAGCAGCCCAGGTCCTGGCTACACCTTC. J is TRBJ1-2 and V is TRBV7-9; no firm D call. Germline loops: CDR1 SEHNR, CDR2 FQNEAQ (reference sequence). The CDR3 sequence is 11 residues long. Trimming shortened V by 5 bases and J by 7 bases, and 8 bases separated the two germline ends.

This sequence joins TRBV6-1 and TRBJ2-5, with TRBD2 matching 11 bases. The CDR3 length is 15 residues. With 4 bases clipped from V and 3 bases from J, the junction kept 4 bases outside the gene matches. Per the germline V gene, CDR1 is MNHNS and CDR2 is SASEGT. For the CDR3, the DNA is TGTGCCAGCAGTGGTCTAGCGGGGGGTAAAGAGACCCAGTACTTC. It specifies CASSGLAGGKETQYF.